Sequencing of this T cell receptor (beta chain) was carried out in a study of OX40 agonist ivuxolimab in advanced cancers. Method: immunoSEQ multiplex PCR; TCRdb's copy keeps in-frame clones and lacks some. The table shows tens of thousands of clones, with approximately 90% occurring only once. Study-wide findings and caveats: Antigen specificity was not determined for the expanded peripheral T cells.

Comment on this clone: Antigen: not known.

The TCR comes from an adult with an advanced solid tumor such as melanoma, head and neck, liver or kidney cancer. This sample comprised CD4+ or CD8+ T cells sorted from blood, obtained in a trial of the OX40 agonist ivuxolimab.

The CDR3 protein is CASSFLVRDGGNQPQHF. For the CDR3, the DNA is TGTGCCAGCAGCTTTCTCGTACGGGACGGAGGCAATCAGCCCCAGCATTTT. The V and J genes are TRBV7-8 and TRBJ1-5, with TRBD1 as a possible D gene (5 bases). This CDR3 spans 17 amino acids. CDR1 is SGHVS and CDR2 is FQNEAQ in the germline V gene. V was shortened by 3 bases and J by 2 bases, with 17 bases between the two germline ends.